The subject of this entry is one T cell receptor (beta chain). This sample is part of a study of blood T cell repertoires in COVID-19. Study in general: Sites across the United States, Italy and Spain contributed samples from acute and convalescent COVID-19. From T cells, B-cell-depleted T cells, or PBMCs came the material, which was cDNA or gDNA.

Germline-derived CDR1 and CDR2 are SGHAT and FQNNGV. Trimming took off 3 bases at V and 7 bases at J, with 9 bases between the two ends. This CDR3 spans 13 amino acids. In the original workflow: Nucleated cell number was recorded as an estimate derived from reference gene primer amplification. Assay used: immunoSEQ multiplex PCR; TCRdb lists only in-frame clones, some missing. The DNA gave D and trimming, while V, J and clone size come from that table. The sample contains some 83,000 clones, less than 90% of which appear only once. The source material was peripheral blood. The chain recombines TRBV11-2 with TRBJ2-2; D not resolved. The sequence was obtained from a man in his 60s with active or convalescent COVID-19. CDR3 in amino acids: CASSFEFSGELFF. The CDR3 coding sequence is TGTGCCAGCAGCTTCGAGTTTAGCGGGGAGCTGTTTTTT.